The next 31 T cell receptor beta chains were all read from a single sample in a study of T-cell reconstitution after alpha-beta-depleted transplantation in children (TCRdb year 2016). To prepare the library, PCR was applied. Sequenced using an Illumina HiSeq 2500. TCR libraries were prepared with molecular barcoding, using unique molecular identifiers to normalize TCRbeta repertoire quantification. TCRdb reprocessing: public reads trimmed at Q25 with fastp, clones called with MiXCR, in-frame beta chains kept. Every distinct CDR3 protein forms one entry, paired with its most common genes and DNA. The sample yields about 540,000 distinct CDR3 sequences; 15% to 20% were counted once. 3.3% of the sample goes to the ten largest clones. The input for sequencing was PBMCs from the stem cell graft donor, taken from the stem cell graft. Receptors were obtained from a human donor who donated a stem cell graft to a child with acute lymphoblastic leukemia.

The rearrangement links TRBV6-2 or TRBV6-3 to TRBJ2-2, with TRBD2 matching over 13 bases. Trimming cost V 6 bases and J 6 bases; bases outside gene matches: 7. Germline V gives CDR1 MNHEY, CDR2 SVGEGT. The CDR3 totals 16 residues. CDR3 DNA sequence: TGTGCCAGCAGGCCCCGACTAGCGGGAGGCGCCGGGGAGCTGTTTTTT. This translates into CASRPRLAGGAGELFF.

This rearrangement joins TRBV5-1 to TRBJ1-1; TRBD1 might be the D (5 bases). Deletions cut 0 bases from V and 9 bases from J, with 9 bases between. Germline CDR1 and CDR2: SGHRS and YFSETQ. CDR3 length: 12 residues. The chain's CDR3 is CASSLAREKAFF. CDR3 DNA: TGCGCCAGCAGCTTGGCCAGGGAGAAAGCTTTCTTT.

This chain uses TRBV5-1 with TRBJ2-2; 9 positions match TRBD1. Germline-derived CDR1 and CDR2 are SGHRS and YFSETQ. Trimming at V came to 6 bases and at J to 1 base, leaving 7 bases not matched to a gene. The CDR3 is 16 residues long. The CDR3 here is CASTAPGQGNTGELFF. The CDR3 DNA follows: TGCGCCAGCACCGCCCCGGGACAGGGGAACACCGGGGAGCTGTTTTTT.

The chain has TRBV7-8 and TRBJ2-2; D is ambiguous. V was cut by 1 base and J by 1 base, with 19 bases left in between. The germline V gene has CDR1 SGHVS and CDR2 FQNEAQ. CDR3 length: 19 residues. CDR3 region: CASSLGTAPTPKNTGELFF. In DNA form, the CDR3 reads TGTGCCAGCAGCTTAGGCACGGCTCCGACACCTAAGAACACCGGGGAGCTGTTTTTT. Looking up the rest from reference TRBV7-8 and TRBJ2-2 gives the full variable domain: GAGVSQSPRYKVAKRGQDVALRCDPISGHVSLFWYQQALGQGPEFLTYFQNEAQLDKSGLPSDRFFAERPEGSVSTLKIQRTQQEDSAVYLCASSLGTAPTPKNTGELFFGEGSRLTVL.

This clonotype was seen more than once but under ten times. The CDR3 spells CASLRQGKETQYF. CDR3 bases: TGTGCCAGCCTCAGACAGGGCAAAGAGACCCAGTACTTC. V usage is TRBV18 and J usage is TRBJ2-5; TRBD1 aligns across 7 bases. The CDR3 has 13 residues. V gave up 8 bases and J gave up 3 bases; unmatched junction bases: 6. CDR1 KGHSH and CDR2 LQKENI come from the germline V gene. The full variable domain, with the rest looked up from reference TRBV18 and TRBJ2-5, is NAGVMQNPRHLVRRRGQEARLRCSPMKGHSHVYWYRQLPEEGLKFMVYLQKENIIDESGMPKERFSAEFPKEGPSILRIQQVVRGDSAAYFCASLRQGKETQYFGPGTRLLVL.

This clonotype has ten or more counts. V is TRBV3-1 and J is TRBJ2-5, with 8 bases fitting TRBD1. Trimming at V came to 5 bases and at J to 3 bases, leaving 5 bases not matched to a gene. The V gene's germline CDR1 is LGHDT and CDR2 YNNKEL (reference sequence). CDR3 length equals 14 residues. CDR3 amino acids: CASSWTGKKETQYF. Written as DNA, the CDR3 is TGTGCCAGCAGCTGGACAGGGAAGAAAGAGACCCAGTACTTC.

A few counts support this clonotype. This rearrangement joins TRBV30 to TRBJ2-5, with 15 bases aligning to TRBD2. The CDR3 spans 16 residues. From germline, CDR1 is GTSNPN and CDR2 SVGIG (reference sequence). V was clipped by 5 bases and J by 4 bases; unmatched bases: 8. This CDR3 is CAWDTGTSGRRETQYF. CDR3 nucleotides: TGTGCCTGGGATACCGGGACTAGCGGGAGGAGAGAGACCCAGTACTTC.

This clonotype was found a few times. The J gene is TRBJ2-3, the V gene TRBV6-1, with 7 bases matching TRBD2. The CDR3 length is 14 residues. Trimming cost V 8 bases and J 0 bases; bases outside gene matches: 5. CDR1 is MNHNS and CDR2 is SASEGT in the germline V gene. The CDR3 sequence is CASGHSGSTDTQYF. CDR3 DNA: TGTGCCAGCGGCCATAGCGGGAGCACAGATACGCAGTATTTT.

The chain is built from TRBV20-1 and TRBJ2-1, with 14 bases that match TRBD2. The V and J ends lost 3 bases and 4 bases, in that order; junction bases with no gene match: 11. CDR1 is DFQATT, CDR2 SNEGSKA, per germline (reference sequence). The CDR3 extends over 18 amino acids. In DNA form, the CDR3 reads TGCAGTGCTAGTTCCTGGACTAGCGGGAGGTTTTCATACAATGAGCAGTTCTTC. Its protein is CSASSWTSGRFSYNEQFF.

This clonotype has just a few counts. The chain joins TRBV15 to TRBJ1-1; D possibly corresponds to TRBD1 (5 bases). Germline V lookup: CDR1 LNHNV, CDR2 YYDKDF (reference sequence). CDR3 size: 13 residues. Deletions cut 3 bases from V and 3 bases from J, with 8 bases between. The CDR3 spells CATSSRGYTEAFF. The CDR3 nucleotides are TGTGCCACCAGCAGTAGGGGATACACTGAAGCTTTCTTT.

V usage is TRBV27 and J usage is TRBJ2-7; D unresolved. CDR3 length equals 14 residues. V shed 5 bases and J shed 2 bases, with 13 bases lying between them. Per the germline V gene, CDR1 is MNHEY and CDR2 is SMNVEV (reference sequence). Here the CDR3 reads CASSSADSAYEQYF. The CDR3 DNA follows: TGTGCCAGCAGTAGTGCCGATTCTGCCTACGAGCAGTACTTC.

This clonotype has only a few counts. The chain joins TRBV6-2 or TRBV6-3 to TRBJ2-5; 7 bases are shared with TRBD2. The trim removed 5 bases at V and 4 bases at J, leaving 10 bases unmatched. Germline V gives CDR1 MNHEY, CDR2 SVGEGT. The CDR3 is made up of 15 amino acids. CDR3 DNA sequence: TGTGCCAGCAGTCTAAGAGCGGGATCACGAGAGACCCAGTACTTC. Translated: CASSLRAGSRETQYF.

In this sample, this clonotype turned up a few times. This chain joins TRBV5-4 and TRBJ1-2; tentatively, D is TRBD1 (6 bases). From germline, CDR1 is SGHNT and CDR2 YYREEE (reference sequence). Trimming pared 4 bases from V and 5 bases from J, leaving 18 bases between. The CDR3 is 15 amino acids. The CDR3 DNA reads TGTGCCAGCAGCATAACAGGGTCGGAAGGGTATGGCTACACCTTC. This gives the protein CASSITGSEGYGYTF.

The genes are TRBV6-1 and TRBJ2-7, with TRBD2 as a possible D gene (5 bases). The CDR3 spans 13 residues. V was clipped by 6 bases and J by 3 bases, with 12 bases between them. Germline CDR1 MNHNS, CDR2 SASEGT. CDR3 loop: CASSPTEGYEQYF. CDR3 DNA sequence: TGTGCCAGCAGCCCTACCGAGGGCTACGAGCAGTACTTC.

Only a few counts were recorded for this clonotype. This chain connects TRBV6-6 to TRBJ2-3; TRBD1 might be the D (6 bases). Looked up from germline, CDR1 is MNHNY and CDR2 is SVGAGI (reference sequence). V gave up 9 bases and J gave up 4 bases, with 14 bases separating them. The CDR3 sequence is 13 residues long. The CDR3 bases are TGTGCCAGTACACAGGGAACCGCAGATACGCAGTATTTT. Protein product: CASTQGTADTQYF.

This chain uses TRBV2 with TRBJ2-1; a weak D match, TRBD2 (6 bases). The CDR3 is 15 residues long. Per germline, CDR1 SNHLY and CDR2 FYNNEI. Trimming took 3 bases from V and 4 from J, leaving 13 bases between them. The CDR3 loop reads CASSDDGGRYNEQFF. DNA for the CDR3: TGTGCCAGCAGTGACGACGGGGGTCGATACAATGAGCAGTTCTTC.

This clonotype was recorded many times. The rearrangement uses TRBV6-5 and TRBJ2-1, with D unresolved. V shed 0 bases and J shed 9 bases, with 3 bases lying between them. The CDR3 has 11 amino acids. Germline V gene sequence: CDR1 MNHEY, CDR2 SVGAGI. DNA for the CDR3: TGTGCCAGCAGTTACTCGACTGAGCAGTTCTTC. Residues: CASSYSTEQFF.

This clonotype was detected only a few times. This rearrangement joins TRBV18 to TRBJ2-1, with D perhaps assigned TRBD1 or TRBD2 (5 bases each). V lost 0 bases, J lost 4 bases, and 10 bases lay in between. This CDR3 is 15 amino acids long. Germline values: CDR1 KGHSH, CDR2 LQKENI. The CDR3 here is CASSPPGRIYNEQFF. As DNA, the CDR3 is TGTGCCAGCTCACCACCGGGACGGATTTACAATGAGCAGTTCTTC.

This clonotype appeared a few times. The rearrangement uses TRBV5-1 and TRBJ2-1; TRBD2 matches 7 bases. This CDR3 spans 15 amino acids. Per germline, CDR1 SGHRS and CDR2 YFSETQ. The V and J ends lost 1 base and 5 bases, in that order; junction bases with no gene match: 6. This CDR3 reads CASSLRGGSNNEQFF. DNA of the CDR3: TGCGCCAGCAGCTTGCGAGGCGGGAGTAACAATGAGCAGTTCTTC.

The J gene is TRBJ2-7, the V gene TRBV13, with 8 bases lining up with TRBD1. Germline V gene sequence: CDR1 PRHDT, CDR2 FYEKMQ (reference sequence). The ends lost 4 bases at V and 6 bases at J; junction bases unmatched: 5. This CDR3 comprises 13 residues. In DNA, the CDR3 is TGTGCCAGCAGCTCAGGACAGGGATTCGAGCAGTACTTC. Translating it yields CASSSGQGFEQYF. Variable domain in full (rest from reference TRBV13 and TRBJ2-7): AAGVIQSPRHLIKEKRETATLKCYPIPRHDTVYWYQQGPGQDPQFLISFYEKMQSDKGSIPDRFSAQQFSDYHSELNMSSLELGDSALYFCASSSGQGFEQYFGPGTRLTVT.

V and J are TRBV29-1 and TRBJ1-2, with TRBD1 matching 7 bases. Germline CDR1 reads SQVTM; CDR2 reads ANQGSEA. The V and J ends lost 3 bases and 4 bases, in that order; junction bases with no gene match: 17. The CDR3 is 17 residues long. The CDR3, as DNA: TGCAGCGTTGATGAGGTGCAGGGGGGCCTTACTTTCTATGGCTACACCTTC. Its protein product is CSVDEVQGGLTFYGYTF.

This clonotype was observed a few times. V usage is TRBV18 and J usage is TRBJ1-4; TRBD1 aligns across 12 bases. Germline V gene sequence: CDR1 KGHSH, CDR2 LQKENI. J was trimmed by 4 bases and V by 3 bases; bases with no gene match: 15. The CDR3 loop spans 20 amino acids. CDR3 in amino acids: CASSPSPGTGGWSLNEKLFF. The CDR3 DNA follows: TGTGCCAGCTCACCGTCCCCGGGGACAGGGGGCTGGAGCCTTAATGAAAAACTGTTTTTT. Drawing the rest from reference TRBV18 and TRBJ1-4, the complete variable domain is NAGVMQNPRHLVRRRGQEARLRCSPMKGHSHVYWYRQLPEEGLKFMVYLQKENIIDESGMPKERFSAEFPKEGPSILRIQQVVRGDSAAYFCASSPSPGTGGWSLNEKLFFGSGTQLSVL.

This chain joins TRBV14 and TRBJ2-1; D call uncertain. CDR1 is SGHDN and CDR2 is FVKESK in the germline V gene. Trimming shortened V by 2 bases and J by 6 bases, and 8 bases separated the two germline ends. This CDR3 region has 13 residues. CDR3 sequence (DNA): TGTGCCAGCAGCCAACGACCATCCAATGAGCAGTTCTTC. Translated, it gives CASSQRPSNEQFF.

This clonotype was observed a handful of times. This CDR3 reads CASSEPQTSGLATGELFF. CDR3 DNA sequence: TGCGCCAGCAGTGAGCCCCAGACTAGCGGTCTTGCCACCGGGGAGCTGTTTTTT. The chain combines TRBV10-1 with TRBJ2-2; 9 nucleotides agree with TRBD2. Losses at the gene ends were 2 bases for V and 4 bases for J; bases not matched to a gene: 11. The germline gives CDR1 WNHNN, CDR2 SYGVQD (reference sequence). The CDR3 loop spans 18 amino acids.

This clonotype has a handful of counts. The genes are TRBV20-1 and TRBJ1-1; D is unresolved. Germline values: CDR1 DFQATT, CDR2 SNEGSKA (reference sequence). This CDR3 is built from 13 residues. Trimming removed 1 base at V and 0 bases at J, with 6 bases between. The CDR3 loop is CSARARLNTEAFF. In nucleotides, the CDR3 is TGCAGTGCTAGAGCGCGGTTGAACACTGAAGCTTTCTTT.

The CDR3 DNA reads as TGTGCCAGCAGCTCACGGGGGGACAGGGGCACAGATACGCAGTATTTT. Its translation: CASSSRGDRGTDTQYF. This chain links TRBV5-5 with TRBJ2-3; 9 nucleotides agree with TRBD1. Per germline, CDR1 SGHKS and CDR2 YYEKEE (reference sequence). This CDR3 has 16 amino acids. With V trimmed by 3 bases and J by 1 base, 6 bases remained unmatched.

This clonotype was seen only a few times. The CDR3 sequence is CACSLGIVYGGSGANVLTF. CDR3 sequence (DNA): TGTGCATGCAGTTTAGGAATCGTTTACGGGGGCTCTGGGGCCAACGTCCTGACTTTC. This chain connects TRBV12-3 or TRBV12-4 to TRBJ2-6; perhaps TRBD2 as D (6 bases). The CDR3 has 19 residues.

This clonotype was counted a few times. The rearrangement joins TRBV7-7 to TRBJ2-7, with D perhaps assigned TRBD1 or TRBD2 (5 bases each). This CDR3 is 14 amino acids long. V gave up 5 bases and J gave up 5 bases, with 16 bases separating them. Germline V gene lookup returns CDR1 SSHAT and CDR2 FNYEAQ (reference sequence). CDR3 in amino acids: CASSPTGRADEQYF. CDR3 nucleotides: TGTGCCAGCAGCCCAACGGGACGGGCGGACGAGCAGTACTTC.

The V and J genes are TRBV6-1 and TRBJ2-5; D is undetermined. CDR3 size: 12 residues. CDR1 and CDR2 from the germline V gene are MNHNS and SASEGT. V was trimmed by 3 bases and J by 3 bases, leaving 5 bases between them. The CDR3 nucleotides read TGTGCCAGCAGTGACAATGAAGAGACCCAGTACTTC. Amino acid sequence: CASSDNEETQYF.

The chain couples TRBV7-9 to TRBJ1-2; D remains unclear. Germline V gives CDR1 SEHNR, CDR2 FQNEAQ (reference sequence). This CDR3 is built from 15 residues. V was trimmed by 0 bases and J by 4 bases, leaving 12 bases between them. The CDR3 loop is CASSLAKPSFYGYTF. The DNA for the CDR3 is TGTGCCAGCAGCTTAGCGAAGCCCTCTTTCTATGGCTACACCTTC.

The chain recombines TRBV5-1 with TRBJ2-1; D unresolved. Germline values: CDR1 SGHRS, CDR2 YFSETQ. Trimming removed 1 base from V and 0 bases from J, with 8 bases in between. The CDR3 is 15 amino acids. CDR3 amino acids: CASSLPYSSYNEQFF. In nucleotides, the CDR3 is TGCGCCAGCAGCTTGCCCTACAGCTCCTACAATGAGCAGTTCTTC.